This TCR beta chain was documented in a study of T cells in Graves' hyperthyroidism and ophthalmopathy. The study's findings and limits: Appearing also in blood were most of the thyroid clonotypes expanded above 0.001.

It was uncontrolled infection, other autoimmune disease, pregnancy or lactation that excluded patients. CDR1 and CDR2 from the germline V gene are SQVTM and ANQGSEA. J gave up 2 bases and V 7 bases, and 9 bases lay outside the gene matches. The CDR3 is 15 residues long. TCR beta CDR3 regions were amplified from RNA transcripts. An initial round of RT-PCR targeting the TCR CDR3 relied on the HTBI primer set. TCRdb independently ran MiXCR on the multiplex PCR reads; one entry per CDR3 protein. The repertoire includes 610,000 or so distinct CDR3 sequences, about 43% of them detected once, and about 8% sits in the top ten. As to this clonotype: The antigen is unknown.

This chain uses TRBV29-1 with TRBJ1-5, with 9 bases identical to TRBD1. Sequenced: peripheral blood or thyroid tissue (not recorded which). The sequence came from a woman aged 18-29 years with Graves' hyperthyroidism. CDR3 bases: TGCAGCGCTAGACAGGGGGGAGATGGCAATCAGCCCCAGCATTTT. This sequence encodes CSARQGGDGNQPQHF.